This T cell receptor beta chain was sequenced during a study of blood T cell repertoires in COVID-19. Study as a whole: The study drew acute and convalescent COVID-19 samples from the United States, Italy and Spain. From T cells, B-cell-depleted T cells, or PBMCs came the material, which was cDNA or gDNA.

As handled by the study authors: Using reference gene primer amplification, nucleated cell counts were estimated. The repertoire was sequenced with immunoSEQ multiplex PCR; TCRdb's copy has only in-frame clones and lacks some. V, J and clone size derive from that table, while D and trimming were established from the DNA sequence. Among fewer than 250,000 clones listed, 82% were seen once. Germline-derived CDR1 and CDR2 are DFQATT and SNEGSKA (reference sequence). V was clipped by 3 bases and J by 3 bases, with 14 bases between them. The CDR3 is 14 amino acids. This TCR was recovered from a woman aged 70 to 79 with acute or convalescent COVID-19. This chain uses TRBV20-1 with TRBJ1-2; tentative D call: TRBD1 (6 bases). Material: peripheral blood. CDR3 sequence: CSASRGAGDYGYTF. CDR3 nucleotide sequence: TGCAGTGCTAGTCGGGGGGCTGGGGACTATGGCTACACCTTC.